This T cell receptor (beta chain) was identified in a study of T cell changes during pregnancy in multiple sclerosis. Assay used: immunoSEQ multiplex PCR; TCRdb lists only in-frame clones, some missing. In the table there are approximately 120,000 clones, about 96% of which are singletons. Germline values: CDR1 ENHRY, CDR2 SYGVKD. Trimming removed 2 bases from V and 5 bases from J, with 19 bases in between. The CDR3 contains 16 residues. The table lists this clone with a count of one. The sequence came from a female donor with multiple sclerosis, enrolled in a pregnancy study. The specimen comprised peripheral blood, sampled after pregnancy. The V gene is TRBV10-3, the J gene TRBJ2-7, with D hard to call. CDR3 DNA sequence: TGTGCCATCAGTGAGAATGGCCCAGGCGTGTACGACGAGCAGTACTTC. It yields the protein CAISENGPGVYDEQYF.